The TCR beta chain described here comes from a study of Tregs in tolerant kidney transplant recipients. Thawed PBMCs were FACS-sorted into unstimulated CD4+CD25+CD127- regulatory T cells, CD4+CD25- non-regulatory cells, CD4 and CD8 cells. Germline loops: CDR1 MNHEY, CDR2 SMNVEV (reference sequence). V lost 3 bases to trimming and J lost 7 bases, with 6 bases between them. The CDR3 has 11 amino acids. TCRdb keeps only in-frame clones here, not all; method: immunoSEQ multiplex PCR. The sample lists under 100,000 clones; roughly 92% were seen once. This clone was found once. The chain combines TRBV27 with TRBJ1-1; a weak D match, TRBD1 (5 bases). The origin of this receptor is a human donor in good health. The sequenced sample consisted of CD8+ T cells from blood. CDR3 bases: TGTGCCAGCAGTTTGGGGCGTGAAGCTTTCTTT. Protein: CASSLGREAFF.